This TCR beta chain originates from a study of blood T cells in healthy people across ages. The second PCR ran 7 to 11 cycles with a sample-barcoded 5' primer and J-beta primers. MiXCR was run by TCRdb on the 5' RACE reads, yielding one entry per CDR3 protein. The table records 650,000 to 1,000,000 distinct CDR3 sequences, about half of them present only once. J lost 0 bases, V lost 5 bases, and 6 bases had no gene match. Germline CDR1 reads DFQATT; CDR2 reads SNEGSKA (reference sequence). The CDR3 length is 15 residues. The sample comprised blood. The sequence was obtained from a man older than 75 in good health. The rearrangement joins TRBV20-1 to TRBJ2-3; 9 positions agree with TRBD1. This CDR3 reads CSASGTGSSTDTQYF. The CDR3 DNA sequence: TGCAGTGCTTCCGGGACAGGGTCTAGCACAGATACGCAGTATTTT.